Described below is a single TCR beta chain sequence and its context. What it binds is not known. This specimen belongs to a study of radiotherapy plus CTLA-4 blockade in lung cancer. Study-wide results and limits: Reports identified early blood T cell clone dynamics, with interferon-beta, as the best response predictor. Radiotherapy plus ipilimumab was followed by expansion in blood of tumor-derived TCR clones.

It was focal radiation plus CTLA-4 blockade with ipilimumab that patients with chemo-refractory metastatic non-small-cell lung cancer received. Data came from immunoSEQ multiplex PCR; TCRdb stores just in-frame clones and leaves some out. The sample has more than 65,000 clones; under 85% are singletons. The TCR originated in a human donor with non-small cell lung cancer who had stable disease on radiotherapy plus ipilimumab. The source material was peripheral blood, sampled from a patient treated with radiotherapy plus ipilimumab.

CDR3 region: CASSETGSYYNEQFF. CDR3 nucleotide sequence: TGTGCCAGCAGTGAAACAGGATCATACTACAATGAGCAGTTCTTC. The gene calls are TRBV6-1 and TRBJ2-1; weak D call: TRBD1 (5 bases). The CDR3 has 15 residues. The V end lost 2 bases, the J end lost 3 bases, and 11 bases lay between the germline ends. Germline loops: CDR1 MNHNS, CDR2 SASEGT.